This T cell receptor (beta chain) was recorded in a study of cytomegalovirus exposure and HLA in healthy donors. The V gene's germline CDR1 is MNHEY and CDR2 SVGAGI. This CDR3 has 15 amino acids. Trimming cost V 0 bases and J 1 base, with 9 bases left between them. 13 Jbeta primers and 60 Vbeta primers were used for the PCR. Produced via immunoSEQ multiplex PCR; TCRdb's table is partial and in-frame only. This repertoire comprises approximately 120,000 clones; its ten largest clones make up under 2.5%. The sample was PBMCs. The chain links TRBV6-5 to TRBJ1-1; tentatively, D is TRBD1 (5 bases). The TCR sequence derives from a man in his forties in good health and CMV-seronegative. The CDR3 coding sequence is TGTGCCAGCAGTTACTCGGCAGGGTCGAACACTGAAGCTTTCTTT. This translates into CASSYSAGSNTEAFF.